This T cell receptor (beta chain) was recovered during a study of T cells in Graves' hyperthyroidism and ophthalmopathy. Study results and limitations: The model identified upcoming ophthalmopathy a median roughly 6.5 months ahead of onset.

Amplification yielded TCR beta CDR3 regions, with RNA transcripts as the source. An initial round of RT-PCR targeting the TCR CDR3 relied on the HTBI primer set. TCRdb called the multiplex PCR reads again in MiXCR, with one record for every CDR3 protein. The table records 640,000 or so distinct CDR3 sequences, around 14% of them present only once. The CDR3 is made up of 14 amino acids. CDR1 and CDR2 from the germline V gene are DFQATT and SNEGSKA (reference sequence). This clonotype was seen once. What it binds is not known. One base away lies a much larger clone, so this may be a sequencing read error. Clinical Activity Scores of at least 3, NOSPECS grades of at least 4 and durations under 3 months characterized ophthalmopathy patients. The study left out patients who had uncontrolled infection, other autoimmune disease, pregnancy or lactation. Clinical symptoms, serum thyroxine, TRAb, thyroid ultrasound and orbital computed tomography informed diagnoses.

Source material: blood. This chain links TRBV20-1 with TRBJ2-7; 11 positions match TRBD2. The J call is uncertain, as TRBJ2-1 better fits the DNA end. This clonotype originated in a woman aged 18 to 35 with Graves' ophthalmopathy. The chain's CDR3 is CSAIGLAGFYEQFF. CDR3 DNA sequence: TGCAGCGCTATAGGACTAGCGGGTTTCTACGAGCAGTTCTTC.